This T cell receptor (beta chain) was obtained from a study of identical twins. Via MiXCR, TCRdb re-called the 5' RACE reads, giving one row per CDR3 protein. In the table there are 1.5 million to 2 million distinct CDR3 sequences, about 30% of which are singletons. There are a few counts of this clonotype. This CDR3 has 16 amino acids. Trimming took 4 bases from V and 5 from J; bases not matched to a gene: 12. Germline V gene data show CDR1 as SGHNT and CDR2 as YYREEE (reference sequence). The source material was cord blood. This TCR was recovered from a newborn girl in good health. The chain has TRBV5-4 and TRBJ1-2, with TRBD1 identical over 9 bases. The CDR3 spells CASSPEAGTGPYGYTF. In nucleotides, the CDR3 is TGTGCCAGCAGCCCCGAGGCGGGGACAGGGCCGTATGGCTACACCTTC.